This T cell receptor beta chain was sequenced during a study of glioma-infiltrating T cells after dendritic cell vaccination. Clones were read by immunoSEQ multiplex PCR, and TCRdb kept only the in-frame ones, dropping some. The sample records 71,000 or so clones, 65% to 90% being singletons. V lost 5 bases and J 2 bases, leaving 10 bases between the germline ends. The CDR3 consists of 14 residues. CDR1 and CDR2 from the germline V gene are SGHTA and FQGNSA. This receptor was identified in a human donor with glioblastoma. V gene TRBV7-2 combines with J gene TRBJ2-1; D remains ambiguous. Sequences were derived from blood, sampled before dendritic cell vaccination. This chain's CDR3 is CASSPPTPYNEQFF. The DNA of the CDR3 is TGTGCCAGCAGCCCTCCTACCCCCTACAATGAGCAGTTCTTC.